The subject of this entry is one TCR beta chain. What this receptor recognizes is not known. A read error may be the cause here, since a much bigger clone is one base away. Blood RNA was extracted from unsorted whole blood using TRIzol reagent, and germline DNA was obtained with the DNeasy Blood & Tissue kit. At the time of sampling, the patients had chronic HBV infection and had not received any treatment. Before surgery, four milliliters of peripheral blood were collected into K2EDTA tubes. This entry belongs to a study of tumor-infiltrating lymphocytes in primary liver carcinoma (dated by TCRdb to 2016 to 2017). Regarding the study in general: Between November 2015 and early 2016, a handful of patients in China with histopathologically diagnosed primary liver carcinoma had surgical resection. Hepatocellular carcinoma (four) or combined HCC and intrahepatic cholangiocarcinoma (one) was present in the five patients, who were three men and two women aged 30 to 69 years. The five patients had tumors staged T1-T3 N0M0, with maximum diameters ranging from about 4.2 to 11 cm. Samples yielded roughly 3.65 to 7.5 million productive TCRbeta reads; read depth did not differ significantly between tissue types. Across five regions of each liver tumor, along with adjacent normal tissue and blood, the study brought together TCRbeta repertoire sequencing, expression microarrays and whole-exome sequencing. A total of some 35 specimens from 5 patients went through TCRbeta repertoire sequencing, namely 25 tumor regions, 5 adjacent noncancerous liver tissues and 5 peripheral blood samples. High reproducibility was observed for the technical replicate repertoires, with mean shared-clone rates approximately 0.92 and correlation coefficients above 0.95. Findings and caveats that apply to the study as a whole: The study included only four or five patients, and the authors note findings should be validated in a larger study. Since the samples were bulk and unsorted, there was no way to compare CD4+ and CD8+ T cell repertoires. Compared with blood, tumors had a significantly larger share of the repertoire taken up by the top 250 clones (p = 0.039). Only the TCR beta chain was sequenced, which likely underestimates true repertoire diversity because unpaired alpha chains were not captured. Repertoire overlap was found to be higher between tumor regions (mean about 35%) than between tumor-adjacent (roughly 17%) or tumor-blood (around 14%) pairs, consistent with antigen-driven expansion.

Starting from roughly 500 ng total RNA, TCRbeta-specific cDNA was produced by reverse transcription with a constant-region primer and ProtoScript II reverse transcriptase. Construction of the TCRbeta libraries relied on three nested rounds of multiplex PCR, following a slightly modified ARM-PCR procedure. Multiplex TRBV1-TRBV30 forward primers and a Cbeta reverse primer were used in the first two PCR rounds, each of which was run for around 10 cycles. Sample barcodes and Illumina adapters were added in a final 25-cycle PCR using Deep VentR polymerase. Before sequencing, amplicons of 200-500 bp were purified from gel using a QIAquick gel extraction kit. TCRbeta amplicons were sequenced on an Illumina HiSeq 2500 with 250-bp paired-end reads. Turning to the authors' computational methods: Reads were quality-trimmed with Trimmomatic v0.33, and paired reads were merged with FLASH v1.2.11 to recover full CDR3 sequences. MiGEC v1.2.1b assigned V, D and J germline segments to the rearranged TCRbeta sequences. Clonotype statistics and Shannon-Wiener diversity indices were calculated with VDJtools v1.0.0. Except for diversity analysis, only the 250 most abundant clonotypes of each sample were used in subsequent analyses to reduce sampling bias. The public reads were reprocessed in TCRdb via fastp at Q25 and MiXCR, keeping in-frame beta chains. Rows are combined by CDR3 protein, so each entry shows the most common genes and DNA. None of the V and J calls come from the authors' own analysis; TCRdb made them. The sample contains approximately 320,000 distinct CDR3 sequences, 50% to 75% of them found a single time. About a sixth of the sample belongs to the ten largest clones.

At the junction V is shortened by 6 bases and J by 8 bases; bases outside the gene matches: 13. From the cysteine up to the phenylalanine, the CDR3 has a length of 15 residues. Only the CDR3 DNA stays, 45 bases, in frame from base 1. CDR1 and CDR2 are read off the germline V gene as MNHEY and SVGAGI. The chain employs TRBV6-5 and TRBJ2-1, with 7 bases matching TRBD2. The sample comprised peripheral blood. This receptor was taken from a woman under 40 with primary liver carcinoma and hepatitis B virus infection. DNA sequence: TGTGCCAGCAGCCCCGACGGGGGGAGTGGGGATGAGCAGTTCTTC. This translates into CASSPDGGSGDEQFF.